This T cell receptor beta chain was observed in a study of T-cell reconstitution after alpha-beta-depleted transplantation in children. Germline V gene data show CDR1 as SGDLS and CDR2 as YYNGEE. CDR3 size: 14 residues. V lost 6 bases to trimming and J lost 4 bases, with 16 bases between them. This clonotype was seen more than once but under ten times. A library of TCRbeta sequences, prepared with unique molecular identifiers, was generated. TCRdb used MiXCR to reprocess the PCR reads, holding one entry per CDR3 protein. The table shows hundreds of thousands of distinct CDR3 sequences, with around 12% occurring only once.

The chain uses TRBV9 and TRBJ1-1; D not resolved. The receptor was derived from a human donor who donated a stem cell graft to a child with acute lymphoblastic leukemia. The sample was PBMCs from the stem cell graft donor, taken from the stem cell graft. The CDR3 protein is CASMPQKVGTEAFF. CDR3 bases: TGTGCCAGCATGCCGCAGAAGGTGGGCACTGAAGCTTTCTTT. Filled out from reference TRBV9 and TRBJ1-1, the complete variable domain reads DSGVTQTPKHLITATGQRVTLRCSPRSGDLSVYWYQQSLDQGLQFLIQYYNGEERAKGNILERFSAQQFPDLHSELNLSSLELGDSALYFCASMPQKVGTEAFFGQGTRLTVV.